This T cell receptor (beta chain) derives from a study of identifying expanded T cells in peripheral blood. General observations from the study: Variance in clone template counts between approximately two-week samples significantly increased with total template count across all healthy donors.

A note on this clone: Its specificity is not known. A junction boundary mismatches the germline segment, possibly from a read error.

CDR1 is SGHRS and CDR2 is YFSETQ in the germline V gene. CDR3 size: 14 residues. TCRdb keeps only in-frame clones here, not all; method: immunoSEQ multiplex PCR. The sample consists of around 56,000 clones, about 83% of them appearing once. Collection occurred without any documented infections or immune events in donors. Material for sequencing was blood. This chain joins TRBV5-1 and TRBJ2-5; possibly TRBD2 for D (5 bases). This TCR was sampled from a person aged 18 to 70 in good health. The CDR3 DNA reads TGCGCCAGCAGCACTAGTGTGGTCCAAGGGACCCAGTACTTC. This gives the protein CASSTSVVQGTQYF.